Given below is one TCR beta chain in context. This sample was included in a study of patients and donors after allogeneic stem cell transplantation. TCRdb passed the RT-PCR reads through MiXCR, listing each CDR3 protein once. The sample carries about 410,000 distinct CDR3 sequences, 15% to 20% recorded once. V gave up 0 bases and J gave up 2 bases, with 8 bases separating them. CDR1 is DFQATT and CDR2 is SNEGSKA in the germline V gene (reference sequence). The CDR3 contains 13 residues. The receptor's source is a human donor who was either an allogeneic HSCT recipient or a stem cell or donor lymphocyte infusion donor (not recorded which). It is not recorded whose cells these are; they may come from a transplant donor. The chain uses TRBV20-1 and TRBJ2-7, with no clear D. Sequenced sample: blood, either unsorted or a sorted T cell fraction (not recorded which). The CDR3 loop reads CSAREAGPYEQYF. In DNA, the CDR3 is TGCAGTGCTAGAGAGGCCGGGCCCTACGAGCAGTACTTC.